Listed below are T cell receptor beta chains from one sample, sequenced in a study of OX40 agonist ivuxolimab in advanced cancers. Sequenced by immunoSEQ multiplex PCR; TCRdb stores in-frame clones only, minus some. This table holds about 98,000 clones, 90% to 95% found once. This specimen was CD4+ or CD8+ T cells sorted from blood, taken in a trial of the OX40 agonist ivuxolimab. The receptors were gathered from an adult with an advanced solid tumor such as melanoma, head and neck, liver or kidney cancer. The CDR3 runs from the conserved cysteine through the conserved F or W. Fields, in order: D gene, V gene, clone size, J gene, CDR3 DNA, CDR3 protein. D genes are given only for firm matches. Part of the rows lack a size; the others show once, few, many or a class for expanded clones.

>TRBD1|TRBV5-1|-|TRBJ1-6
TGCGCCAGCAGAGGAACGGGACAGTATAATTCACCCCTCCACTTT
CASRGTGQYNSPLHF
>-|TRBV6-5|-|TRBJ2-5
TGTGCCAGCAGGGCGTGGAAGACGGAGACCCAGTACTTC
CASRAWKTETQYF
>-|TRBV6-5|once|TRBJ1-2
TGTGCCAGCAGCCGCCCGGTTGGTCTCAACTATGGCTACACCTTC
CASSRPVGLNYGYTF
>TRBD2|TRBV4-2|-|TRBJ2-7
TGTGCCAGCAGCCCTAGCGGGGGGACCTACGAGCAGTACTTC
CASSPSGGTYEQYF
>-|TRBV5-6|once|TRBJ2-3
TGTGCCAGCAGCCCCGATCCCCTAGCCGCTAGCACAGATACGCAGTATTTT
CASSPDPLAASTDTQYF
>-|TRBV4-3|-|TRBJ2-3
TGCGCCAGCAGCCGTAGCGCTAAAGATACGCAGTATTTT
CASSRSAKDTQYF
>-|TRBV5-1|-|TRBJ1-2
TGCGCCAGCAGCCCTTTACCGGGACAAGCCATCTATGGCTACACCTTC
CASSPLPGQAIYGYTF
>-|TRBV7-2|-|TRBJ2-1
TGTGCCAGCAGCTTAGTTCGGACGAATGAGCAGTTCTTC
CASSLVRTNEQFF
>-|TRBV2|medium-sized|TRBJ1-5
TGTGCCAGCAGTGGCGACTTAGATCAGCCCCAGCATTTT
CASSGDLDQPQHF
>-|TRBV30|-|TRBJ1-5
TGTGCCTGGAGTGCGCTGACCAGGCCGCATCAGCCCCAGCATTTT
CAWSALTRPHQPQHF
>-|TRBV29-1|-|TRBJ1-3
TGCAGCGTTGAAGGCGTGAACTCTGGAAACACCATATATTTT
CSVEGVNSGNTIYF
>TRBD2|TRBV7-9|-|TRBJ2-1
TGTGCCAGCAGTCCGAGCGGGGGACAGCAGTTCTTC
CASSPSGGQQFF
>-|TRBV30|-|TRBJ1-3
TGTGCCTGGACGGGCTGGAACTCTGGAAACACCATATATTTT
CAWTGWNSGNTIYF
>-|TRBV28|-|TRBJ1-2
TGTGCCAGCAGACCAGGGCACCGGTATGGCTACACCTTC
CASRPGHRYGYTF
>-|TRBV6-6|-|TRBJ1-2
TGTGCCAGCCAGTTTTACGGGTCGAGCGGCTACACCTTC
CASQFYGSSGYTF
>TRBD2|TRBV5-1|-|TRBJ2-4
TGCGCCAGCAGCTCCGTAGCGGGGGGGTACATTCAGTACTTC
CASSSVAGGYIQYF
>-|TRBV6-1|-|TRBJ2-3
TGTGCCAGCAGTGAAGTCTGGCCCTATAACCCAGATACGCAGTATTTT
CASSEVWPYNPDTQYF
>-|TRBV6-1|-|TRBJ1-1
TGTGCCAGCAGAAGAGGGGTTACTGAAGCTTTCTTT
CASRRGVTEAFF
>-|TRBV5-6|-|TRBJ1-2
TGTGCCAGCAGCTTCCCCAACTATGGCTACACCTTC
CASSFPNYGYTF
>-|TRBV28|few|TRBJ2-7
TGTGCCAGCAGTCCAGCACATGGCCACGAGCAGTACTTC
CASSPAHGHEQYF
>-|TRBV5-1|-|TRBJ2-1
TGCGCCAGCAGGGTAGCGGCCAGCTCCTACAATGAGCAGTTCTTC
CASRVAASSYNEQFF
>TRBD2|TRBV28|-|TRBJ2-3
TGTGCCAGCAGTCCTCTAGCGGGGGGTACTACAGATACGCAGTATTTT
CASSPLAGGTTDTQYF
>-|TRBV19|-|TRBJ2-3
TGTGCCAGTAGTATTATGAGGTTCACAGATACGCAGTATTTT
CASSIMRFTDTQYF
>TRBD1|TRBV2|-|TRBJ1-1
TGTGCCAGCAGCCCAGTTAGGGGACAGGGTTTCGCTGAAGCTTTCTTT
CASSPVRGQGFAEAFF
>-|TRBV2|once|TRBJ1-3
TGTGCCAGCAGCTCGCAGGGGAACTCTGGAAACACCATATATTTT
CASSSQGNSGNTIYF
>-|TRBV4-1|-|TRBJ1-3
TGCGCCAGCAGCCAAGAATCACGGGGAAACACCATATATTTT
CASSQESRGNTIYF
>-|TRBV5-1|-|TRBJ2-1
TGCGCCAGCAGCTTGGACGGCAGGGGCCACAATGAGCAGTTCTTC
CASSLDGRGHNEQFF
>TRBD1|TRBV19|-|TRBJ1-2
TGTGCCAGTAGTAGACCAACAGGGGTAAACTATGGCTGCACCTTC
CASSRPTGVNYGCTF
>TRBD1|TRBV7-9|-|TRBJ1-1
TGTGCCAGCAGCCCAGGACAGGGAAGAAACACTGAAGCTTTCTTT
CASSPGQGRNTEAFF
>-|TRBV5-6|-|TRBJ2-3
TGTGCCACTGCCTGGGGCGGCCGCACAGATACGCAGTATTTT
CATAWGGRTDTQYF
>TRBD1|TRBV5-1|-|TRBJ2-3
TGCGCCAGCAGCTCCGGGACAGGGGCAGGGACAGATACGCAGTATTTT
CASSSGTGAGTDTQYF
>-|TRBV11-2|-|TRBJ2-5
TGTGCCAGCAGCCCACGGGAGACCCAGTACTTC
CASSPRETQYF